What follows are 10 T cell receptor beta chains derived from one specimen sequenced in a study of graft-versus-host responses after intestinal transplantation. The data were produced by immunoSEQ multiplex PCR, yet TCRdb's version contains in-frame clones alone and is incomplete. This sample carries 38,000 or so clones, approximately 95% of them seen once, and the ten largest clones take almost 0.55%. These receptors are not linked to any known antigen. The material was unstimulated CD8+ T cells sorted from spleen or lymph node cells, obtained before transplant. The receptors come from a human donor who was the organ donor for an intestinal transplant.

The CDR3 nucleotides read TGTGCCAGCAGGGACACGGGGGGGGCCGACTCTGGAAACACCATATATTTT. Encoded protein: CASRDTGGADSGNTIYF. This sequence joins TRBV5-4 and TRBJ1-3; weak D call: TRBD1 (6 bases). The V and J ends lost 5 bases and 0 bases respectively, with 18 bases between them. Per germline, CDR1 SGHNT and CDR2 YYREEE (reference sequence). The CDR3 has 17 residues.

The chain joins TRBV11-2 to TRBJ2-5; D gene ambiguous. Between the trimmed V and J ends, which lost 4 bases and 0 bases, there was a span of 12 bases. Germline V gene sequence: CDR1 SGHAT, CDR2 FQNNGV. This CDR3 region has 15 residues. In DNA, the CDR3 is TGTGCCAGCAGCTCCTTACACGCGTACCAAGAGACCCAGTACTTC. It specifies CASSSLHAYQETQYF.

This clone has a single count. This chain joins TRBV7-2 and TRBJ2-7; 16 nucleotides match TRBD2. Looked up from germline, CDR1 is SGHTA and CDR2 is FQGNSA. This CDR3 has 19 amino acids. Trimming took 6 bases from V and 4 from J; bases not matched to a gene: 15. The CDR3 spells CASSYRGLAGGPVLYEQYF. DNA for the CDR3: TGTGCCAGCAGTTATAGGGGACTAGCGGGGGGGCCTGTTCTTTACGAGCAGTACTTC.

As DNA, the CDR3 is TGTGCCAGCAGCTTCGACAAGCAACAAGAGACCCAGTACTTC. It encodes CASSFDKQQETQYF. The V call is TRBV7-6, the J call TRBJ2-5; no reliable D call. With 3 bases removed from V and 2 bases from J, the gap between germline ends came to 10 bases. Germline lookup yields CDR1 SGHVS and CDR2 FNYEAQ. The CDR3 has 14 amino acids.

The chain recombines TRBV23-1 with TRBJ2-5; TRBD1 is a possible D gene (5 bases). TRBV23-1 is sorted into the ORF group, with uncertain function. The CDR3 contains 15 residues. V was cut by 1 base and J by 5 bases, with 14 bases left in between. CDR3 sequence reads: CASSQWRTPLETQYF. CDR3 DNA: TGCGCCAGCAGTCAATGGCGGACACCGTTGGAGACCCAGTACTTC.

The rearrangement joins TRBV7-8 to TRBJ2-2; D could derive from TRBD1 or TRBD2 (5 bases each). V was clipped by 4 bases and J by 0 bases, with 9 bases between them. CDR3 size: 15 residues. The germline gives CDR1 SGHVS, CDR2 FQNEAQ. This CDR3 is CASSSTAANTGELFF. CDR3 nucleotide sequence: TGTGCCAGCAGCTCGACAGCGGCGAACACCGGGGAGCTGTTTTTT.

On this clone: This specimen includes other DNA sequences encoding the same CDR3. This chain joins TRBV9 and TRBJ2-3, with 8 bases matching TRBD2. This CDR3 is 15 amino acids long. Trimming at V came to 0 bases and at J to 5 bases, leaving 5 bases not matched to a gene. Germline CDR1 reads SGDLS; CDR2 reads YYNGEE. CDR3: CASSVVGGAGDTQYF. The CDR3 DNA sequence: TGTGCCAGCAGCGTAGTCGGGGGGGCAGGAGATACGCAGTATTTT. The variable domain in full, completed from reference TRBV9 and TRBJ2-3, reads DSGVTQTPKHLITATGQRVTLRCSPRSGDLSVYWYQQSLDQGLQFLIQYYNGEERAKGNILERFSAQQFPDLHSELNLSSLELGDSALYFCASSVVGGAGDTQYFGPGTRLTVL.

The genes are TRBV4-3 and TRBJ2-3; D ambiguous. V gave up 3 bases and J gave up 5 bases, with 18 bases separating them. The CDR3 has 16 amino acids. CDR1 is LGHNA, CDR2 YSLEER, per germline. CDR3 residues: CASSQAWFSIKDTQYF. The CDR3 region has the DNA TGCGCCAGCAGCCAGGCCTGGTTCTCTATTAAAGATACGCAGTATTTT.

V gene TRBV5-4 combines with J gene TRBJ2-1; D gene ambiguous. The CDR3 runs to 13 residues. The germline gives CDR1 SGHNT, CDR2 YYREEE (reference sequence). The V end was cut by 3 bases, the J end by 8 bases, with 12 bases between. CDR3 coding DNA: TGTGCCAGCAGCTCCCCTTCGGACCATGAGCAGTTCTTC. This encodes CASSSPSDHEQFF.

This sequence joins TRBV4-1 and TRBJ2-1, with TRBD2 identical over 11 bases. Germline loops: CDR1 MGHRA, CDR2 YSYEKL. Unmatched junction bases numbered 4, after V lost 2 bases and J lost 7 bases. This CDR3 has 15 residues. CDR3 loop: CASSQSGTSGNEQFF. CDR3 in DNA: TGCGCCAGCAGCCAATCCGGGACTAGCGGAAATGAGCAGTTCTTC.